This T cell receptor (beta chain) appears in the sequencing data of a study of CD8 T cells in ankylosing spondylitis. With 10 bases clipped from V and 2 bases from J, the junction kept 5 bases outside the gene matches. CDR1 is ENHRY, CDR2 SYGVKD, per germline. This CDR3 has 13 residues. TCRdb independently ran MiXCR on the 5' RACE reads; one entry per CDR3 protein. The sample has about 250,000 distinct CDR3 sequences, under 35% seen once. The study, taken as a whole, reports: There was reportedly significant enrichment of clones that were disease-linked in matched ankylosing spondylitis synovial fluid.

This clonotype was observed many times. Its antigen is not identified. The source material was blood, either unsorted or a sorted T cell fraction (not recorded which). The chain carries TRBV10-3 and TRBJ2-7; 10 bases align to TRBD2. This TCR was recovered from a male donor with ankylosing spondylitis or in good health (not recorded which). This CDR3 reads CATGLAAPYEQYF. In nucleotides, the CDR3 is TGTGCCACTGGACTAGCGGCCCCCTACGAGCAGTACTTC.